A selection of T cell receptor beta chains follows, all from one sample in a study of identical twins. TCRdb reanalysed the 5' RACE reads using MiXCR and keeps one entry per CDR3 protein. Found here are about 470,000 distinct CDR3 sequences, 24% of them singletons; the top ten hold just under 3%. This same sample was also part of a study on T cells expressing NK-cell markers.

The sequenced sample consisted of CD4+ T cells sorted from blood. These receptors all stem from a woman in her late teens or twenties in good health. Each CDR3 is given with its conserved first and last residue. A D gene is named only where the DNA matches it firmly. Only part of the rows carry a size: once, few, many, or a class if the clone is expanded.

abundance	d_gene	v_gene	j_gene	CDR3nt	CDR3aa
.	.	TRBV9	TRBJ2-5	TGTGCCAGCAGCGTAGCTGGACATAACCAAGAGACCCAGTACTTC	CASSVAGHNQETQYF
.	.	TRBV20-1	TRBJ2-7	TGCAGTGCTCCTAAAAGGGGCCCGGGGCAGTACTTC	CSAPKRGPGQYF
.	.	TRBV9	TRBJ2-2	TGTGCCAGCAGCTCGGACGGGGTTCGTGACACCGGGGAGCTGTTTTTT	CASSSDGVRDTGELFF
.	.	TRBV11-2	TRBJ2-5	TGTGCCAGCAGCTTAGACTATGTTGGAGAGACCCAGTACTTC	CASSLDYVGETQYF
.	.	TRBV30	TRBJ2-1	TGTGCCTGGAGGGACCCTTACAATGAGCAGTTCTTC	CAWRDPYNEQFF
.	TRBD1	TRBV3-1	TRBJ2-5	TGTGCCAGCAGCCGCAGGGACAGGGCGGAGACCCAGTACTTC	CASSRRDRAETQYF
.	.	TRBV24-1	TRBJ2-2	TGTGCCACCAGCCATGCGGGAATCGGCACCGGGGAGCTGTTTTTT	CATSHAGIGTGELFF
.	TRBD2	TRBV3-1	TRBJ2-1	TGTGCCAGCAGCCAAGAACTTATAGCGGGAGCTGAGCAGTTCTTC	CASSQELIAGAEQFF
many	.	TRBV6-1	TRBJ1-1	TGCGCCAGCAGGACTGGGCAGAACACTGAAGCTTTCTTT	CASRTGQNTEAFF
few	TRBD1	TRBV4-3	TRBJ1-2	TGCGCCAGCAGCCAAGACGCGGGACAGAACTATGGCTACACCTTC	CASSQDAGQNYGYTF
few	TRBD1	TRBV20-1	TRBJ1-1	TGCAGTGCTAGGGACAGGGGTTCCGGAGCTTTCTTT	CSARDRGSGAFF
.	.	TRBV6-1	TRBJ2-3	TGTGCCAGCAGTCCCAAGCTAATTAGCACAGATACGCAGTATTTT	CASSPKLISTDTQYF
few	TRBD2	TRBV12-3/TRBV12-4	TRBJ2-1	TGTGCCAGCAGTTCTAGCGGGGGAACCTACAATGAGCAGTTCTTC	CASSSSGGTYNEQFF
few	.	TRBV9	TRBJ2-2	TGTGCCAGCAGCGTAGGAAGAGTACACACCGGGGAGCTGTTTTTT	CASSVGRVHTGELFF
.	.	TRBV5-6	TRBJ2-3	TGTGCCAGCAGCTTGCTTGGTCGAAGAAGCACAGATACGCAGTATTTT	CASSLLGRRSTDTQYF
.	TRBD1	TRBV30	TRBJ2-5	TGTGCCTGGAGTGTTGGGACAGGGGGCTTTGAGACCCAGTACTTC	CAWSVGTGGFETQYF
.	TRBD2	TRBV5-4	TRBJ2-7	TGTGCCAGCAGCCCCGGACTAGCGGGAGCTAGCGAGCAGTACTTC	CASSPGLAGASEQYF
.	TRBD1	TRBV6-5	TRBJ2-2	TGTGCCAGCAGTTATATCGGGACAGGGGAGACCGGGGAGCTGTTTTTT	CASSYIGTGETGELFF
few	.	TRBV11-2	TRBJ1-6	TGTGCCAGCAGCTTAGGGGTTAGGAATTCACCCCTCCACTTT	CASSLGVRNSPLHF
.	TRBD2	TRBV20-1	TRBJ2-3	TGCAGTGCTAGTCCCTCTAGCGGGAGGAGCGATACGCAGTATTTT	CSASPSSGRSDTQYF
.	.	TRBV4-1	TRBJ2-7	TGCGCCAGCAGCCAAGATCCGGGATACTCCTACGAGCAGTACTTC	CASSQDPGYSYEQYF
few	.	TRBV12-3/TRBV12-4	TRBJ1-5	TGTGCCAGCAGTTTAAGTCGAACCAATCAGCCCCAGCATTTT	CASSLSRTNQPQHF
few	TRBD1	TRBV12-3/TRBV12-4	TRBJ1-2	TGTGCCAGCAGCCGTCAGGGGGCTGCGATCGGCTACACCTTC	CASSRQGAAIGYTF
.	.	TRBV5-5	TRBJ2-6	TGTGCCAGCAGCTTGGCGTTTACTGGGGCCAACGTCCTGACTTTC	CASSLAFTGANVLTF
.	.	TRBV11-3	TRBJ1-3	TGTGCCAGCAGCTTACATGGAAACACCATATATTTT	CASSLHGNTIYF
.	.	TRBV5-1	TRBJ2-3	TGCGCCAGCAGCTTGTCCGGGTGGGGAGATACGCAGTATTTT	CASSLSGWGDTQYF
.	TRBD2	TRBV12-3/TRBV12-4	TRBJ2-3	TGTGCCAGCCGAACCGGGAGGGCCCCAGATACGCAGTATTTT	CASRTGRAPDTQYF
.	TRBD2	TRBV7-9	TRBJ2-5	TGTGCCAGCAGCCGTACTAGCGGTGAAGAGACCCAGTACTTC	CASSRTSGEETQYF
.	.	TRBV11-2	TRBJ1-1	TGTGCCAGCAGCTTGAGGGGCACTGAAGCTTTT	CASSLRGTEAF
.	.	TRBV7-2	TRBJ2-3	TGTGCCAGCAGCTCGACGAGGGAGGATACGCAGTATTTT	CASSSTREDTQYF
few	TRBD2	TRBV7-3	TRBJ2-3	TGTGCCAGCAGCCGCATAGCGGGGGGGGAGGATACGCAGTATTTT	CASSRIAGGEDTQYF
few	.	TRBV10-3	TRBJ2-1	TGTGCCATCAGCACGACAATTAGCTCCTACAATGAGCAGTTCTTC	CAISTTISSYNEQFF
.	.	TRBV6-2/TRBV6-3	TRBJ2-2	TGTGCCAGCAGTTACAGAGGACGGAACACCGGGGAGCTGTTTTTT	CASSYRGRNTGELFF
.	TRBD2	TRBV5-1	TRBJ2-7	TGCGCCAGCAGCTGGTTTGGGACTACAAATTACGAGCAGTACTTC	CASSWFGTTNYEQYF
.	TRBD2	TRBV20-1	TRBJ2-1	TGCAGTGGGATAGGGGCGGGGGGGCCCAGGGTTGAGCAGTTCTTC	CSGIGAGGPRVEQFF
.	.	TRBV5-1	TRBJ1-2	TGCGCCAGCAGCTTGCAACTGAACTATGGCTACACCTTC	CASSLQLNYGYTF
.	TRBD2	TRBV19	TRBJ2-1	TGTGCCAGTGGGGAGCGGGAGGCACGCAATGAGCAGTTCTTC	CASGEREARNEQFF
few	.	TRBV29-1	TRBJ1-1	TGCAGCGTTGGTTCAGGAGACACTGAAGCTTTCTTT	CSVGSGDTEAFF
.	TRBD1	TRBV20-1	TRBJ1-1	TGCAGTGCCACGACAGGGGTCACTGAAGCTTTCTTT	CSATTGVTEAFF
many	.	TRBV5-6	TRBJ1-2	TGTGCCAGCAGCCCAGGGTTTGGCTACACCTTC	CASSPGFGYTF
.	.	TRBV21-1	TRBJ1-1	TGTGCCAGCAGACGGGACAGGGTCGCTGAAGCTTTCTTT	CASRRDRVAEAFF
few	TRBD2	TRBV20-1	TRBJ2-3	TGCAGTGCTAGGTTGGTGCGGGAGTCAGATACGCAGTATTTT	CSARLVRESDTQYF
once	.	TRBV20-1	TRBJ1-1	TGCAGTGCTACGATCGGGACTCCTATATTCACTGAAGCTTTCTTT	CSATIGTPIFTEAFF
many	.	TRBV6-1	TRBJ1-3	TGTGCCAGCAGTGAAGCCTCACCCATCTCTGGAAACACCATATATTTT	CASSEASPISGNTIYF
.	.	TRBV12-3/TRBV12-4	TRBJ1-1	TGTGCCAGCAGTTGGGACACTGAAGCTTTCTTT	CASSWDTEAFF
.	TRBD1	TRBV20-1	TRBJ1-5	TGCAGTGCTAGCCCCGGGACAGGGACAGGACCCCAGCATTTT	CSASPGTGTGPQHF
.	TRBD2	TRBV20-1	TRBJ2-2	TGCAGTGCTAGGGGGAGGGGCCCGAACACCGGGGAGCTGTTTTTT	CSARGRGPNTGELFF
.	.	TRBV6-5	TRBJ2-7	TGTGCCAGCAGTTACAAGCGGGACAGTCCCTACGAGCAGTACTTC	CASSYKRDSPYEQYF
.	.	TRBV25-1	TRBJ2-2	TGTGCCAGCAGTGAATCTGGATTCAGCCTGTCCACCGGGGAGCTGTTTTTT	CASSESGFSLSTGELFF
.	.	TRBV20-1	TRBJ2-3	TGCAGTGCTAGAGCCAGGGCGACGAGCACAGATACGCAGTATTTT	CSARARATSTDTQYF
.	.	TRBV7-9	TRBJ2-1	TGTGCCAGCAGCTTAACAGGGAGGGATGAGCAGTTCTTC	CASSLTGRDEQFF
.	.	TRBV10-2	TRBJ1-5	TGCGCCAGCGGGTCGGTTGAACCCCAGCATTTT	CASGSVEPQHF
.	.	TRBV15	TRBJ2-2	TGTGCCACCAGCCGCCGGGGCGTCGCCGGGGAGCTGTTTTTT	CATSRRGVAGELFF